This TCR beta chain was found in a study of a mutant IDH1 vaccine in newly diagnosed glioma. Study summary: The treated group averaged roughly 40 years old and was 62.5% male, roughly 40% female.

For this clone: Its antigen is undetermined.

Study-level points and caveats: Changes to the top peripheral T cell clonotypes appeared unrelated to pseudoprogression. Of all patients, roughly 93% showed vaccine-induced immune responses.

Produced via immunoSEQ multiplex PCR; TCRdb's table is partial and in-frame only. This table has about 38,000 clones, roughly 79% appearing once. Time point given: week 5, during vaccination. In every dose of vaccine, 300 ug of mutant IDH1 20-mer peptide was given alongside topical imiquimod. The CDR3 totals 10 residues. Trimming cost V 11 bases and J 12 bases, with 14 bases left between them. Germline V gene lookup returns CDR1 SEHNR and CDR2 FQNEAQ (reference sequence). The rearrangement uses TRBV7-9 and TRBJ2-1; no reliable D call. Sequenced material: PBMCs, taken from a glioma patient whose treatment included an IDH1 peptide vaccine. The TCR was taken from a man aged 50 or older with glioma. CDR3 residues: CASENARQFF. DNA of the CDR3: TGTGCCTCCGAAAACGCCCGGCAGTTCTTC.